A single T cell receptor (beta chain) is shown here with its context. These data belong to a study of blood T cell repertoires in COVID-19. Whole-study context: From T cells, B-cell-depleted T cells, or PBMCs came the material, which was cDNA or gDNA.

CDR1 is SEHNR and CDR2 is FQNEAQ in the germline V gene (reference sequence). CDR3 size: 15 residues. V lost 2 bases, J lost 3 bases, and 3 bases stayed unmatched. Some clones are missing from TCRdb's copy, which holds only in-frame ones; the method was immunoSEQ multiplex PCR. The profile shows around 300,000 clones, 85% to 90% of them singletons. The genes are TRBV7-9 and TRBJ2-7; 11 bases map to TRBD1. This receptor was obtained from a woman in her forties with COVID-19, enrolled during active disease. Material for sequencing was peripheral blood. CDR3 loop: CASSLTGTGGYEQYF. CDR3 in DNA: TGTGCCAGCAGCTTAACCGGGACAGGGGGCTACGAGCAGTACTTC. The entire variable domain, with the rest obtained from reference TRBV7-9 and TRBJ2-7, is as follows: DTGVSQNPRHKITKRGQNVTFRCDPISEHNRLYWYRQTLGQGPEFLTYFQNEAQLEKSRLLSDRFSAERPKGSFSTLEIQRTEQGDSAMYLCASSLTGTGGYEQYFGPGTRLTVT.